A single sample is the source of the 2 T cell receptor beta chains below, sequenced in a study of cytomegalovirus exposure and HLA in healthy donors. The study ran its PCR with 60 Vbeta and 13 Jbeta primers. TCRdb's table, derived via immunoSEQ multiplex PCR, lists solely in-frame clones and lacks some. This table holds some 100,000 clones, around 79% found once. What was sequenced was PBMCs. The receptor set was obtained from a male donor in good health and CMV-seropositive.

This clone was seen only a few times. The rearrangement joins TRBV4-3 to TRBJ1-1; 10 bases map to TRBD1. This CDR3 has 15 residues. The germline V gene encodes CDR1 LGHNA and CDR2 YSLEER. Trimming removed 1 base from V and 5 bases from J; junction bases left unmatched: 4. The CDR3 bases are TGCGCCAGCAGCCAAGCGGGACAGGGGTGGACTGAAGCTTTCTTT. Translated: CASSQAGQGWTEAFF.

The chain recombines TRBV7-2 with TRBJ1-5; D might be TRBD1 (6 bases). CDR1 and CDR2 (germline): SGHTA, FQGNSA. The CDR3 covers 14 residues. V was pared by 5 bases and J by 9 bases, with 17 bases between. The DNA of the CDR3 is TGTGCCAGCAGCCCACAGGGTGGAAGTGGGCCCCAGCATTTT. Translating it yields CASSPQGGSGPQHF.